Detailed here is one TCR beta chain. The data were obtained in a study of glioma-infiltrating T cells after dendritic cell vaccination. Repertoires were generated with immunoSEQ multiplex PCR, while TCRdb's copy carries only in-frame clones and drops some. The sample holds 20,000 to 25,000 clones, 60% to 85% seen once. The CDR3 has 15 amino acids. Germline V lookup: CDR1 SGHTA, CDR2 FQGTGA. J gave up 5 bases and V 1 base, and 5 bases lay outside the gene matches. This sample comprised blood, obtained before dendritic cell vaccination. This chain links TRBV7-3 with TRBJ2-1, with TRBD2 matching over 7 bases. This TCR was recovered from a human donor with glioblastoma. The CDR3 loop reads CASSLNSGLNNEQFF. CDR3 DNA sequence: TGTGCCAGCAGCTTAAATAGCGGGCTTAACAATGAGCAGTTCTTC.